These T cell receptor beta chains were read from a single sample in a study of PD-L1 blockade in urothelial cancer. This table comes from immunoSEQ multiplex PCR, and its TCRdb copy is limited to in-frame clones, with some not included. The table includes 25,000 to 35,000 clones, over 70% detected once. Sample: PBMCs, taken around atezolizumab (anti-PD-L1) treatment. These receptors were taken from a man aged 50-60 years with urothelial cancer. Each CDR3 is given with its conserved first and last residue. The order of the fields is D gene, V gene, clone size, J gene, CDR3 protein, CDR3 DNA. D genes are given only for firm matches. A clone size is listed for some rows: how often the clone was seen (once, few, many), or a class if it is expanded.

>-|TRBV7-9|few|TRBJ2-7
CASSLAGGLIFEQYF
TGTGCCAGCAGCTTAGCCGGCGGTTTAATCTTCGAGCAGTACTTC
>-|TRBV28|-|TRBJ2-5
CASSFSGVSLETQYF
TGTGCCAGCAGTTTCTCGGGAGTCTCGTTGGAGACCCAGTACTTC
>TRBD1|TRBV7-9|-|TRBJ1-1
CASSLALGTANTEAFF
TGTGCCAGCAGCTTAGCGTTGGGGACAGCCAACACTGAAGCTTTCTTT
>TRBD1|TRBV11-2|-|TRBJ2-7
CASRRQGEFYEQYF
TGTGCCAGCAGGAGACAGGGAGAATTCTACGAGCAGTACTTC
>-|TRBV30|-|TRBJ2-6
CAWSRRAGANVLTF
TGTGCCTGGAGTAGGAGGGCTGGGGCCAACGTCCTGACTTTC
>TRBD2|TRBV25-1|-|TRBJ2-5
CASSPGLAGETQYF
TGTGCCAGCAGTCCGGGACTAGCGGGAGAGACCCAGTACTTC
>TRBD1|TRBV18|-|TRBJ1-5
CASSPGTGPGNQPQHF
TGTGCCAGCTCACCGGGGACAGGGCCTGGCAATCAGCCCCAGCATTTT
>TRBD1|TRBV18|once|TRBJ1-2
CASSALGTGEVGYTF
TGTGCCAGCTCTGCCTTAGGGACAGGGGAAGTTGGCTACACCTTC
>TRBD1|TRBV27|-|TRBJ1-1
CASSFRGTGGPNTEAFF
TGTGCCAGCAGTTTCCGAGGGACAGGGGGCCCGAACACTGAAGCTTTCTTT
>-|TRBV2|-|TRBJ1-5
CASSSAAPRIQPQHF
TGTGCCAGCAGTTCCGCGGCTCCTCGGATTCAGCCCCAGCATTTT
>-|TRBV10-1|-|TRBJ2-2
CASGQSLTLNTGELFF
TGCGCCAGCGGCCAGTCCTTAACGTTAAACACCGGGGAGCTGTTTTTT
>TRBD1|TRBV4-1|-|TRBJ1-2
CASSQPTGLYGYTF
TGCGCCAGCAGCCAACCGACAGGGTTGTATGGCTACACCTTC
>TRBD1|TRBV6-5|-|TRBJ2-1
CASSYLSQGAGNEQFF
TGTGCCAGCAGTTACCTATCCCAGGGGGCCGGCAATGAGCAGTTCTTC
>-|TRBV20-1|-|TRBJ2-1
CSARSSNEQFF
TGCAGTGCTAGATCTTCTAATGAGCAGTTCTTC
>TRBD1|TRBV2|-|TRBJ2-7
CASTTDRGPSYEQYF
TGTGCCAGCACCACCGACAGGGGTCCCTCCTACGAGCAGTACTTC
>-|TRBV28|-|TRBJ1-3
CASSFSGSGNTIYF
TGTGCCAGCAGTTTCTCGGGCTCTGGAAACACCATATATTTT
>-|TRBV4-3|-|TRBJ1-5
CASSQVISNQPQHF
TGCGCCAGCAGCCAAGTTATTAGCAATCAGCCCCAGCATTTT
>-|TRBV11-2|-|TRBJ2-7
CASSLEGDSSYEQYF
TGTGCCAGCAGCTTAGAGGGGGACTCGTCCTACGAGCAGTACTTC
>TRBD2|TRBV7-9|-|TRBJ2-2
CASSPQGLAGDSTTGELFF
TGTGCCAGCAGCCCGCAGGGACTAGCGGGAGACTCGACCACCGGGGAGCTGTTTTTT
>TRBD2|TRBV6-6|-|TRBJ2-3
CASILRTSGTDTQYF
TGTGCCAGCATCCTAAGGACTAGCGGCACAGATACGCAGTATTTT
>-|TRBV5-4|-|TRBJ1-3
CASSSPGGNTIYF
TGTGCCAGCAGTTCGCCGGGAGGAAACACCATATATTTT
>TRBD1|TRBV19|-|TRBJ1-5
CASSIGDRGESNQPQHF
TGTGCCAGTAGTATAGGCGACAGGGGCGAAAGCAATCAGCCCCAGCATTTT
>TRBD2|TRBV2|-|TRBJ2-5
CASTRFGGAWETQYF
TGTGCCAGTACCCGTTTCGGGGGGGCCTGGGAGACCCAGTACTTC
>TRBD2|TRBV10-3|-|TRBJ2-3
CAISDGTSGGSDTQYF
TGTGCCATCAGTGACGGGACTAGCGGGGGTTCAGATACGCAGTATTTT
>TRBD2|TRBV6-5|once|TRBJ2-7
CASSYGREPYEQYF
TGTGCCAGCAGTTACGGGAGGGAACCCTACGAGCAGTACTTC
>TRBD2|TRBV4-3|-|TRBJ2-2
CASSQESPSGRIANTGELFF
TGCGCCAGCAGCCAAGAAAGTCCTAGCGGGAGGATAGCGAACACCGGGGAGCTGTTTTTT
>TRBD1|TRBV4-1|-|TRBJ1-1
CASSLRQGWTEAFF
TGCGCCAGCAGCCTGAGACAGGGGTGGACTGAAGCTTTCTTT
>-|TRBV27|-|TRBJ1-2
CASSFRGTYGGYTF
TGTGCCAGCAGTTTTAGGGGAACCTATGGAGGCTACACCTTC
>-|TRBV2|-|TRBJ1-2
CASSEESIRGSYGYTF
TGTGCCAGCAGTGAAGAGTCGATAAGGGGCAGCTATGGCTACACCTTC
>TRBD2|TRBV11-2|-|TRBJ2-5
CASSLARTSITETQYF
TGTGCCAGCAGCTTAGCGCGGACTAGTATTACCGAGACCCAGTACTTC
>TRBD1|TRBV27|-|TRBJ2-7
CASSGQPGQGSSEQYF
TGTGCCAGCAGTGGCCAACCGGGACAGGGCTCAAGCGAGCAGTACTTC
>-|TRBV12-5|-|TRBJ2-7
CASGMGQGEQYF
TGTGCTAGTGGAATGGGGCAGGGGGAGCAGTACTTC
>-|TRBV7-2|once|TRBJ2-5
CASSTRARSIQETQYF
TGTGCCAGCAGCACCAGGGCCAGAAGCATCCAAGAGACCCAGTACTTC
>TRBD2|TRBV7-9|-|TRBJ2-3
CASSLVLAGGLTTQYF
TGTGCCAGCAGCTTAGTTCTAGCGGGGGGGTTAACGACGCAGTATTTT
>TRBD1|TRBV6-5|-|TRBJ2-7
CASSSIRDRGSGEQYF
TGTGCCAGCAGTTCGATCCGGGACAGAGGGTCAGGGGAGCAGTACTTC